These 4 T cell receptor beta chains originate from one sample sequenced in a study of T cells in Graves' hyperthyroidism and ophthalmopathy. Amplification of TCR beta CDR3 regions used RNA as the template. HTBI primers drove first-round RT-PCR of the TCR CDR3. From the multiplex PCR reads, TCRdb called clonotypes with MiXCR, one entry per CDR3 protein. The profile shows some 210,000 distinct CDR3 sequences, about a sixth of them singletons. Sample: blood. Receptors were obtained from a man in his fifties with Graves' hyperthyroidism.

This clonotype was counted many times. This chain uses TRBV7-9 with TRBJ2-7; TRBD1 aligns across 8 bases. Germline assignment: CDR1 SEHNR and CDR2 FQNEAQ (reference sequence). The CDR3 consists of 15 residues. The ends lost 6 bases at V and 6 bases at J; junction bases unmatched: 13. CDR3 in DNA: TGTGCCAGCAGTTTTACGAGGACAGGGTTTGTCGAGCAGTACTTC. This gives the protein CASSFTRTGFVEQYF.

This clonotype has at least ten counts. The chain couples TRBV11-2 to TRBJ2-2; D unclear. Looked up from germline, CDR1 is SGHAT and CDR2 is FQNNGV. The CDR3 runs to 13 residues. Deletions cut 5 bases from V and 5 bases from J, with 9 bases between. CDR3 protein: CASSRILTGELFF. CDR3 nucleotide sequence: TGTGCCAGCAGCCGAATCCTGACCGGGGAGCTGTTTTTT.

There are a few counts of this clonotype. This chain links TRBV28 with TRBJ2-2, with 8 nucleotides matching TRBD1. Per the germline V gene, CDR1 is MDHEN and CDR2 is SYDVKM. V lost 3 bases and J lost 7; bases outside the gene matches: 10. The length of the CDR3 is 16 residues. Here the CDR3 reads CASSFLQGVAGGELFF. In DNA, the CDR3 is TGTGCCAGCAGTTTCCTACAGGGGGTGGCTGGCGGGGAGCTGTTTTTT.

Ten or more counts support this clonotype. The chain carries TRBV27 and TRBJ2-3; tentative D call: TRBD2 (7 bases). The V and J ends lost 6 bases and 7 bases respectively, with 17 bases between them. From germline, CDR1 is MNHEY and CDR2 SMNVEV (reference sequence). This CDR3 spans 14 amino acids. The chain's CDR3 is CASSVGGGSNTQYF. Written as DNA, the CDR3 is TGTGCCAGCAGCGTAGGCGGGGGCAGTAATACGCAGTATTTT.